These 7 T cell receptor beta chains came from one sample sequenced in a study of T cell changes during pregnancy in multiple sclerosis. Repertoires were generated with immunoSEQ multiplex PCR, while TCRdb's copy carries only in-frame clones and drops some. The sample has more than 35,000 clones, 90% to 95% seen once. The sample in question was CD4+ T cells from peripheral blood mononuclear cells, obtained in the second trimester of pregnancy. These receptors were obtained from a female donor with multiple sclerosis, enrolled in a pregnancy study.

The CDR3, as DNA: TGTGCCAGCAGCTTAGCGGGGATGGGGCCCAATGAGCAGTTCTTC. It codes for CASSLAGMGPNEQFF. The chain joins TRBV7-3 to TRBJ2-1, with a possible D match to TRBD2 (6 bases). The V end was cut by 2 bases, the J end by 6 bases, with 14 bases between. From germline, CDR1 is SGHTA and CDR2 FQGTGA. This CDR3 has 15 amino acids.

This clone was seen just once. This chain joins TRBV19 and TRBJ2-5, with TRBD2 matching over 10 bases. V lost 5 bases and J lost 5; bases outside the gene matches: 11. Germline assignment: CDR1 LNHDA and CDR2 SQIVND (reference sequence). The CDR3 covers 16 residues. The CDR3 is CASSPADLAGVETQYF. CDR3 nucleotides: TGTGCCAGTAGTCCCGCCGATCTAGCGGGAGTTGAGACCCAGTACTTC.

V is TRBV19 and J is TRBJ2-7; 9 positions match TRBD1. V was clipped by 6 bases and J by 3 bases; unmatched bases: 3. This CDR3 has 13 residues. Looked up from germline, CDR1 is LNHDA and CDR2 is SQIVND (reference sequence). The CDR3 bases are TGTGCCAGTAGGGGACAGGGAGGCTACGAGCAGTACTTC. The encoded protein is CASRGQGGYEQYF. Drawing the rest from reference TRBV19 and TRBJ2-7, the complete variable domain is DGGITQSPKYLFRKEGQNVTLSCEQNLNHDAMYWYRQDPGQGLRLIYYSQIVNDFQKGDIAEGYSVSREKKESFPLTVTSAQKNPTAFYLCASRGQGGYEQYFGPGTRLTVT.

This chain connects TRBV6-5 to TRBJ2-3, with TRBD2 matching 8 bases. The germline V gene has CDR1 MNHEY and CDR2 SVGAGI. The CDR3 is 13 amino acids. Germline trimming cut 6 bases from V and 4 bases from J; bases unmatched to any gene: 3. The chain's CDR3 is CASSLAGSDTQYF. CDR3 nucleotides: TGTGCCAGCAGCCTAGCGGGTTCAGATACGCAGTATTTT.

The gene calls are TRBV11-2 and TRBJ2-7, with D hard to call. The V gene lost 5 bases and the J gene lost 0 bases, with 17 bases spanning the gap. The V gene's germline CDR1 is SGHAT and CDR2 FQNNGV. The CDR3 contains 16 residues. The CDR3: CASSPISRASSYEQYF. For the CDR3, the DNA is TGTGCCAGCAGCCCCATTAGCCGCGCCAGCTCCTACGAGCAGTACTTC.

The chain uses TRBV10-3 and TRBJ1-5; D is undetermined. The ends were cut back, 4 bases at V and 4 bases at J, with 11 bases in the middle. This CDR3 has 14 residues. CDR1 is ENHRY and CDR2 is SYGVKD in the germline V gene. The CDR3 coding sequence is TGTGCCATCAGTGGACTACGGCGGAATCAGCCCCAGCATTTT. It is translated as CAISGLRRNQPQHF.

This clone was recorded only once. CDR3 in amino acids: CASSLNPGSSGELFF. The CDR3 nucleotides read TGTGCCAGCAGCTTGAACCCAGGGTCATCGGGGGAGCTGTTTTTT. J is TRBJ2-2 and V is TRBV5-6; D might be TRBD1 (5 bases). With 1 base removed from V and 8 bases from J, the gap between germline ends came to 15 bases. The CDR3 has 15 residues. Germline V gene data show CDR1 as SGHDT and CDR2 as YYEEEE.